These 18 T cell receptor beta chains came from one sample sequenced in a study of regulatory T cells in long-lasting Graves disease. Time point reported: persistent/refractory GD, antithyroid drugs over 5 years with positive TRAb. The TCR library used RNA extracted from PBMCs. Building of the TCR beta libraries involved iRepertoire HTBI primers and Arm-PCR of CDR3 regions. MiXCR, run by TCRdb on the multiplex PCR reads, gives a single entry per CDR3 protein. The profile shows approximately 500,000 distinct CDR3 sequences, approximately 21% of them singletons. Sequenced here: peripheral blood mononuclear cells (PBMCs), sampled when the disease was refractory, from a patient treated with antithyroid drugs. These receptors originate from a female donor with Graves disease.

This clonotype was seen more than once but under ten times. V usage is TRBV25-1 and J usage is TRBJ2-5; 9 bases are a match to TRBD2. Germline loops: CDR1 MGHDK, CDR2 SYGVNS. Trimming took 6 bases from V and 0 from J; bases not matched to a gene: 5. This CDR3 comprises 15 residues. CDR3: CASSPTSGYQETQYF. DNA of the CDR3: TGTGCCAGCAGCCCGACTAGCGGATACCAAGAGACCCAGTACTTC.

The gene calls are TRBV19 and TRBJ1-5, with 7 positions matching TRBD1. Germline trimming cut 8 bases from V and 3 bases from J; bases unmatched to any gene: 7. The germline V gene has CDR1 LNHDA and CDR2 SQIVND (reference sequence). The CDR3 runs 14 residues. CDR3 DNA sequence: TGTGCCAGTCAAGACAGGGATTACAATCAGCCCCAGCATTTT. Its translation: CASQDRDYNQPQHF. Looking up the rest from reference TRBV19 and TRBJ1-5 gives the full variable domain: DGGITQSPKYLFRKEGQNVTLSCEQNLNHDAMYWYRQDPGQGLRLIYYSQIVNDFQKGDIAEGYSVSREKKESFPLTVTSAQKNPTAFYLCASQDRDYNQPQHFGDGTRLSIL.

This clonotype occurred a few times. This chain links TRBV20-1 with TRBJ2-5; D gene uncertain. Trimming left V 6 bases short and J 2 bases short, with 16 bases between. Germline V gene sequence: CDR1 DFQATT, CDR2 SNEGSKA (reference sequence). CDR3 length: 14 residues. The chain's CDR3 is CSASPLGRQETQYF. The CDR3 DNA is TGCAGTGCGAGCCCTCTTGGCAGGCAAGAGACCCAGTACTTC.

This clonotype was seen at least ten times. The chain is built from TRBV28 and TRBJ1-4; D gene unclear. Trimming left V 2 bases short and J 4 bases short, with 8 bases between. Germline V gene data show CDR1 as MDHEN and CDR2 as SYDVKM. This CDR3 comprises 14 residues. The CDR3 is CASSLLKNNEKLFF. The DNA of the CDR3 is TGTGCCAGCAGTTTACTGAAGAATAATGAAAAACTGTTTTTT. Looking up the rest from reference TRBV28 and TRBJ1-4 gives the full variable domain: DVKVTQSSRYLVKRTGEKVFLECVQDMDHENMFWYRQDPGLGLRLIYFSYDVKMKEKGDIPEGYSVSREKKERFSLILESASTNQTSMYLCASSLLKNNEKLFFGSGTQLSVL.

This clonotype was recorded many times. The rearrangement links TRBV29-1 to TRBJ1-1; D not resolved. Between the trimmed V and J ends, which lost 1 base and 8 bases, there was a span of 5 bases. Looked up from germline, CDR1 is SQVTM and CDR2 is ANQGSEA. This CDR3 comprises 10 residues. CDR3 region: CSVEGLEAFF. The CDR3 DNA sequence: TGCAGCGTTGAAGGACTGGAAGCTTTCTTT.

The table lists this clonotype with many counts. The V gene is TRBV12-3 or TRBV12-4, the J gene TRBJ1-2, with D uncertain. V lost 5 bases and J 10 bases, leaving 14 bases between the germline ends. This CDR3 is built from 12 residues. CDR3 bases: TGTGCCAGCAGTCACGGGCGCCGGGTCTACACCTTC. Translation: CASSHGRRVYTF.

This chain joins TRBV6-1 and TRBJ2-7, with 7 positions matching TRBD1. Trimming at V came to 3 bases and at J to 6 bases, leaving 14 bases not matched to a gene. Germline CDR1 reads MNHNS; CDR2 reads SASEGT. The CDR3 spans 16 residues. The CDR3 is CASSDPWTGHTAEQYF. CDR3 DNA sequence: TGTGCCAGCAGTGACCCGTGGACAGGCCACACCGCCGAGCAGTACTTC.

The chain joins TRBV5-1 to TRBJ2-1; D is unresolved. V was pared by 2 bases and J by 3 bases, with 6 bases between. Germline V gene data show CDR1 as SGHRS and CDR2 as YFSETQ. The CDR3 covers 13 residues. The CDR3 nucleotides read TGCGCCAGCAGCTTAAGTAACTACAATGAGCAGTTCTTC. Encoded protein: CASSLSNYNEQFF.

This clonotype was observed many times. The CDR3 DNA reads as TGTGCCAGCAGTGGGTCAGGGGGAGACATTCAGTACTTC. The encoded protein is CASSGSGGDIQYF. This sequence joins TRBV28 and TRBJ2-5, with TRBD1 matching 7 bases. Judging by the DNA end, TRBJ2-4 fits better; the J call may be wrong. Germline-derived CDR1 and CDR2 are MDHEN and SYDVKM. This CDR3 has 13 residues.

This clonotype has ten or more counts. V usage is TRBV28 and J usage is TRBJ2-7, with TRBD1 matching 8 bases. The CDR3 consists of 16 residues. Germline values: CDR1 MDHEN, CDR2 SYDVKM. V lost 6 bases and J lost 2; bases outside the gene matches: 12. CDR3 residues: CASSSPRDRSPYEQYF. In DNA form, the CDR3 reads TGTGCCAGCAGCTCTCCCCGGGACAGGTCGCCCTACGAGCAGTACTTC.

This clonotype was detected ten times or more. This chain joins TRBV12-3 or TRBV12-4 and TRBJ2-7; 8 positions match TRBD2. V shed 5 bases, J shed 4 bases, and the junction held 10 bases outside the gene matches. The CDR3 runs to 15 residues. This CDR3 is CASSASAGGRYEQYF. In DNA, the CDR3 is TGTGCCAGCAGTGCGTCCGCGGGGGGCCGATACGAGCAGTACTTC.

This clonotype came up many times. This chain connects TRBV24-1 to TRBJ2-5; 10 positions match TRBD2. This CDR3 spans 16 amino acids. V was pared by 4 bases and J by 5 bases, with 9 bases of the junction left unmatched. Germline V gene data show CDR1 as KGHDR and CDR2 as SFDVKD. DNA for the CDR3: TGTGCCACCAGTGACCCAGCCTCTAGCGGGAGTGAGACCCAGTACTTC. Protein product: CATSDPASSGSETQYF.

The chain is built from TRBV7-9 and TRBJ1-6; TRBD1 is a possible D gene (5 bases). Germline V gene sequence: CDR1 SEHNR, CDR2 FQNEAQ (reference sequence). V was trimmed by 4 bases and J by 2 bases, leaving 15 bases between them. This CDR3 has 17 amino acids. CDR3: CASSSGTAAPYNSPLHF. In DNA form, the CDR3 reads TGTGCCAGCAGCTCCGGGACGGCGGCCCCCTATAATTCACCCCTCCACTTT. Full variable domain (rest looked up from reference TRBV7-9 and TRBJ1-6): DTGVSQNPRHKITKRGQNVTFRCDPISEHNRLYWYRQTLGQGPEFLTYFQNEAQLEKSRLLSDRFSAERPKGSFSTLEIQRTEQGDSAMYLCASSSGTAAPYNSPLHFGNGTRLTVT.

This chain links TRBV4-3 with TRBJ2-7, with D possibly matching TRBD2 (6 bases). V lost 0 bases and J lost 0, with 9 bases in between. The germline CDR1 and CDR2 sequences are LGHNA and YSLEER. The CDR3 consists of 15 residues. CDR3 sequence reads: CASSQDLGGSYEQYF. CDR3 nucleotide sequence: TGCGCCAGCAGCCAAGATCTGGGGGGCTCCTACGAGCAGTACTTC.

The chain combines TRBV6-4 with TRBJ2-2; no clear D. Trimming removed 0 bases from V and 4 bases from J, with 9 bases in between. From germline, CDR1 is MRHNA and CDR2 SNTAGT. This CDR3 comprises 15 residues. CDR3 bases: TGTGCCAGCAGTGACTCGAGAGGACCCACCGGGGAGCTGTTTTTT. Translation gives CASSDSRGPTGELFF.

There are a few counts of this clonotype. The V call is TRBV7-9, the J call TRBJ1-2; a possible D gene is TRBD1 (5 bases). The germline V and J ends were trimmed by 3 bases and 5 bases, with 16 bases remaining between them. Germline V CDR1 and CDR2: SEHNR, FQNEAQ (reference sequence). The CDR3 sequence is 15 residues long. CDR3 nucleotide sequence: TGTGCCAGCAGCTTGTTGGGGGAAGGGAGATATGGCTACACCTTC. This encodes CASSLLGEGRYGYTF. The whole variable domain, remainder taken from reference TRBV7-9 and TRBJ1-2, is DTGVSQNPRHKITKRGQNVTFRCDPISEHNRLYWYRQTLGQGPEFLTYFQNEAQLEKSRLLSDRFSAERPKGSFSTLEIQRTEQGDSAMYLCASSLLGEGRYGYTFGSGTRLTVV.

This clonotype was seen many times. The rearrangement joins TRBV6-5 to TRBJ2-5; possible D gene TRBD2, 5 bases. The ends were cut back, 2 bases at V and 2 bases at J, with 9 bases in the middle. The CDR3 totals 14 residues. Germline V gene data show CDR1 as MNHEY and CDR2 as SVGAGI. This CDR3 is CASSYGGGQETQYF. In nucleotides, the CDR3 is TGTGCCAGCAGTTACGGAGGTGGGCAAGAGACCCAGTACTTC.

This clonotype showed up many times. This rearrangement joins TRBV30 to TRBJ1-5; D uncertain. Germline CDR1 is GTSNPN and CDR2 is SVGIG (reference sequence). The CDR3 is 13 residues long. The V end was cut by 4 bases, the J end by 1 base, with 8 bases between. The chain's CDR3 is CAWNRQSNQPQHF. The DNA for the CDR3 is TGTGCCTGGAATCGGCAGAGCAATCAGCCCCAGCATTTT.